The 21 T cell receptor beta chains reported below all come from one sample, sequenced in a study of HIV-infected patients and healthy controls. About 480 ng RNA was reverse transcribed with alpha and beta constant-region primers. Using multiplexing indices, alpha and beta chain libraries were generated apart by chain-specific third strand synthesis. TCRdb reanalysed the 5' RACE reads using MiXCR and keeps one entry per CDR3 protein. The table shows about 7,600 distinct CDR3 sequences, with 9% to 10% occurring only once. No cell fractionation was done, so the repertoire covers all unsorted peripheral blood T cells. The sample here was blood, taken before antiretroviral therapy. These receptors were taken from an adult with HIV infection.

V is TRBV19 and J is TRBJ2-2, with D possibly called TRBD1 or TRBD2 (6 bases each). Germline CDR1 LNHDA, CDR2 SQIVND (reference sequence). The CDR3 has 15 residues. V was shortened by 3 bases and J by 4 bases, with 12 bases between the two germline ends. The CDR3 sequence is CASSMGGAGTGELFF. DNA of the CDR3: TGTGCCAGTAGTATGGGGGGCGCAGGCACCGGGGAGCTGTTTTTT.

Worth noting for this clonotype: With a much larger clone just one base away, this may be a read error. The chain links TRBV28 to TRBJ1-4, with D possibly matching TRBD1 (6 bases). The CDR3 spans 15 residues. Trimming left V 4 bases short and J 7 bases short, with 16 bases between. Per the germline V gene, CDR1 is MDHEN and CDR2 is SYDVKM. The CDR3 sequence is CASSSSQGLSEKLFF. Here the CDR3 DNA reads TGTGCCAGCAGTTCGAGCCAGGGGTTGAGTGAAAAACTGTTTTTT.

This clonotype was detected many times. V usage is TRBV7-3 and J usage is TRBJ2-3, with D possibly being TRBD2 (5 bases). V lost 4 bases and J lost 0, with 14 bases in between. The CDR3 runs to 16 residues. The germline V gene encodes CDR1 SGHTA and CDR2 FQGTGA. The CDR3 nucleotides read TGTGCCAGCAGCTCCTTCCATGGCGGGAGCACAGATACGCAGTATTTT. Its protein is CASSSFHGGSTDTQYF.

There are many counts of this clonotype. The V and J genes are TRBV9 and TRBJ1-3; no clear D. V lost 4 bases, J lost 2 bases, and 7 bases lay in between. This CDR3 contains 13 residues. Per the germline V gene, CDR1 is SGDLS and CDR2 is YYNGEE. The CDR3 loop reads CASSRTAGNTIYF. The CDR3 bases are TGTGCCAGCAGCCGGACTGCTGGAAACACCATATATTTT. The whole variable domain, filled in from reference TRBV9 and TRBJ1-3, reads DSGVTQTPKHLITATGQRVTLRCSPRSGDLSVYWYQQSLDQGLQFLIQYYNGEERAKGNILERFSAQQFPDLHSELNLSSLELGDSALYFCASSRTAGNTIYFGEGSWLTVV.

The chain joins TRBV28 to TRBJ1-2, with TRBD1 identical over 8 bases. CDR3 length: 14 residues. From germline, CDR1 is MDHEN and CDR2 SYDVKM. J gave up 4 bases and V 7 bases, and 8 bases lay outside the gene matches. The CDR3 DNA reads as TGTGCCAGCAAGAACCAGGGGGCTGTCTATGGCTACACCTTC. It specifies CASKNQGAVYGYTF.

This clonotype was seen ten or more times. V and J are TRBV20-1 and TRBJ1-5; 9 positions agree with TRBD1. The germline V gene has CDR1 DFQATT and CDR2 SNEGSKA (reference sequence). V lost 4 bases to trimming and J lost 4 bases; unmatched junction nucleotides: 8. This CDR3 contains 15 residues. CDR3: CSATKGQGWNQPQHF. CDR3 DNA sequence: TGCAGTGCTACAAAAGGACAGGGGTGGAATCAGCCCCAGCATTTT.

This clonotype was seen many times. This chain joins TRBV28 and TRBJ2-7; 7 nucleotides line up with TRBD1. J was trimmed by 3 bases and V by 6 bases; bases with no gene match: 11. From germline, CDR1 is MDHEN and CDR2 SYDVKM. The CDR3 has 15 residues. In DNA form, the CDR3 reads TGTGCCAGCAGCACCGGGACAGTGGGCGGCTACGAGCAGTACTTC. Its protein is CASSTGTVGGYEQYF.

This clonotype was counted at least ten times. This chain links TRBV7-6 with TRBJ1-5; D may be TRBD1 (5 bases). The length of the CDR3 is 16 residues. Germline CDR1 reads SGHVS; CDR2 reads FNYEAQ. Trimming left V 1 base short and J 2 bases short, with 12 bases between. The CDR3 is CASSLGGDPRNQPQHF. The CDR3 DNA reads TGTGCCAGCAGCTTAGGAGGGGACCCCCGCAATCAGCCCCAGCATTTT.

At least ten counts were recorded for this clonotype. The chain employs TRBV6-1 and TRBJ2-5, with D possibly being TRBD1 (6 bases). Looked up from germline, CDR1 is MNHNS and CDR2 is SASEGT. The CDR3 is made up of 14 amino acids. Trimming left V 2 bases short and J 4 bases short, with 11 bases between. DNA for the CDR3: TGTGCCAGCAGTGAAACCAGGGGAGTAGAGACCCAGTACTTC. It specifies CASSETRGVETQYF.

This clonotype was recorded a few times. CDR3 sequence (DNA): TGTGCCACCAGCGGGAGCTTGGGCACCGGGGAGCTGTTTTTT. Its protein is CATSGSLGTGELFF. V is TRBV24-1 and J is TRBJ2-2; weak D call: TRBD2 (6 bases). CDR1 and CDR2 from the germline V gene are KGHDR and SFDVKD. The ends were cut back, 7 bases at V and 4 bases at J, with 12 bases in the middle. The CDR3 runs 14 residues.

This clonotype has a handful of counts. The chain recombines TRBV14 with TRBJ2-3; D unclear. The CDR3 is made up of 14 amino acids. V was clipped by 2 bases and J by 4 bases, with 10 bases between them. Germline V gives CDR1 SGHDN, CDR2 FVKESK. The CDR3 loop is CASSQIDGADTQYF. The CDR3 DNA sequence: TGTGCCAGCAGCCAAATAGATGGAGCAGATACGCAGTATTTT.

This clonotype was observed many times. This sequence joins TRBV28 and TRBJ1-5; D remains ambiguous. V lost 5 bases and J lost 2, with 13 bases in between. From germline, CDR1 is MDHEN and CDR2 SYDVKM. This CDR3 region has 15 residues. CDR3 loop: CASSLRGSGNQPQHF. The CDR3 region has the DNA TGTGCCAGCAGTCTCCGCGGCAGCGGCAATCAGCCCCAGCATTTT.

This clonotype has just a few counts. As DNA, the CDR3 is TGTGCCAGCAGCGCAACAGGGGGCGAGGGTCAGCCCCAGCATTTT. The encoded protein is CASSATGGEGQPQHF. V and J are TRBV7-9 and TRBJ1-5, with 9 nucleotides matching TRBD1. V dropped 5 bases and J dropped 6; count of bases not matched to a gene: 8. The germline CDR1 and CDR2 sequences are SEHNR and FQNEAQ (reference sequence). The CDR3 sequence is 15 residues long.

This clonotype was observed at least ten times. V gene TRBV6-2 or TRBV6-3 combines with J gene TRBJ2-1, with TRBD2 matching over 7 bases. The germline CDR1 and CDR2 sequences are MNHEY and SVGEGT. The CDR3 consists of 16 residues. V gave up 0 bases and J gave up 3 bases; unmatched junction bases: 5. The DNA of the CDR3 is TGTGCCAGCAGTTACTCGGGCGGGAGAGGCTACAATGAGCAGTTCTTC. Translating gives CASSYSGGRGYNEQFF.

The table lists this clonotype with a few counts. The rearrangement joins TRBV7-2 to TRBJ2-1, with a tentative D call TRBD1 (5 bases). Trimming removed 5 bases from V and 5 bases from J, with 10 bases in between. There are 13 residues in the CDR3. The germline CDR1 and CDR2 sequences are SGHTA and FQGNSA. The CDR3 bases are TGTGCCAGCAGCCCCCGACAGAACAATGAGCAGTTCTTC. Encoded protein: CASSPRQNNEQFF.

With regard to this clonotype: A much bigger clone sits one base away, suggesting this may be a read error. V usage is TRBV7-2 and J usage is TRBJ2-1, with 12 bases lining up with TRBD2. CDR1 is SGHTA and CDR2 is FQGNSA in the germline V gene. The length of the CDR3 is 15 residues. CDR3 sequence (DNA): TGTGCCAACAGCTATTCGACTAGCGGGGGCAATGAGCAGTTCTTC. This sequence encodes CANSYSTSGGNEQFF.

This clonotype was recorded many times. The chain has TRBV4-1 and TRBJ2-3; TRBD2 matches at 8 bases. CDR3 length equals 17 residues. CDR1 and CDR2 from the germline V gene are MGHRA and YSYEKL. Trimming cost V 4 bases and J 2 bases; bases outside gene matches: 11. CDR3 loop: CASSLKPGLGYTDTQYF. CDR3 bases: TGCGCCAGCAGCCTCAAACCGGGACTAGGGTACACAGATACGCAGTATTTT.

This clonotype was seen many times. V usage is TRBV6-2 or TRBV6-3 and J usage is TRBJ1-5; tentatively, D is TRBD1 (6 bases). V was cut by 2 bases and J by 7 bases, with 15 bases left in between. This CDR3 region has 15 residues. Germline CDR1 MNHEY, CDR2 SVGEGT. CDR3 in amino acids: CASSYMGGPSQPQHF. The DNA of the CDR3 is TGTGCCAGCAGTTACATGGGGGGCCCCAGCCAGCCCCAGCATTTT.

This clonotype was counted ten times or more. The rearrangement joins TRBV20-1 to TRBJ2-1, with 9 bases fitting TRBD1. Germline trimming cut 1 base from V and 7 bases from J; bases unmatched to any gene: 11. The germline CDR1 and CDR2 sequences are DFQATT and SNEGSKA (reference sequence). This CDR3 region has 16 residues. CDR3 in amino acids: CSARVMDRGAGNEQFF. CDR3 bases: TGCAGTGCTAGAGTAATGGACAGGGGCGCCGGGAATGAGCAGTTCTTC.

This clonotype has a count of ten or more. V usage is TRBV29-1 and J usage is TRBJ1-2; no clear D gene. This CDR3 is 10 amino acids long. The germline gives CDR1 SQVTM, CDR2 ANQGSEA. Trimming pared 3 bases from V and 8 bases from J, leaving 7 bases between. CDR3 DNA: TGCAGCGTTGATTTGAGGGGCTACACCTTC. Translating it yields CSVDLRGYTF. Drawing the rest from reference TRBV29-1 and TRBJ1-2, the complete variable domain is SAVISQKPSRDICQRGTSLTIQCQVDSQVTMMFWYRQQPGQSLTLIATANQGSEATYESGFVIDKFPISRPNLTFSTLTVSNMSPEDSSIYLCSVDLRGYTFGSGTRLTVV.

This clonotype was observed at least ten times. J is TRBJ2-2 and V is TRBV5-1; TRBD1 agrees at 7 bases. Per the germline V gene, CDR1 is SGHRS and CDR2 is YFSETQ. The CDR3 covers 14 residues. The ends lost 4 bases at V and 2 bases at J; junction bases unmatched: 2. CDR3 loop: CASSRDSNTGELFF. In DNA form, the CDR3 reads TGCGCCAGCAGCCGGGACAGCAACACCGGGGAGCTGTTTTTT.